One and the same sample provided the 31 T cell receptor beta chains below, sequenced in a study of cytomegalovirus exposure and HLA in healthy donors. The PCR ran on 60 Vbeta and 13 Jbeta primers. Repertoires were generated with immunoSEQ multiplex PCR, while TCRdb's copy carries only in-frame clones and drops some. The table records over 100,000 clones, 65% to 80% of them present only once. The sequencing sample was made of PBMCs. The receptors stem from a male donor in good health and CMV-seropositive.

The J gene is TRBJ2-7, the V gene TRBV28; perhaps TRBD2 as D (6 bases). Germline V gives CDR1 MDHEN, CDR2 SYDVKM. The CDR3 spans 14 residues. Trimming cost V 2 bases and J 2 bases, with 10 bases left between them. The CDR3 reads CASSLPSAPYEQYF. CDR3 DNA: TGTGCCAGCAGTTTACCTAGCGCACCCTACGAGCAGTACTTC. The full variable domain, with the rest looked up from reference TRBV28 and TRBJ2-7, is DVKVTQSSRYLVKRTGEKVFLECVQDMDHENMFWYRQDPGLGLRLIYFSYDVKMKEKGDIPEGYSVSREKKERFSLILESASTNQTSMYLCASSLPSAPYEQYFGPGTRLTVT.

The chain links TRBV5-4 to TRBJ1-1, with D tentatively TRBD1 (5 bases). This CDR3 has 14 amino acids. The germline V gene has CDR1 SGHNT and CDR2 YYREEE (reference sequence). Between the trimmed V and J ends, which lost 4 bases and 3 bases, there was a span of 13 bases. CDR3 residues: CASSGDPGDTEAFF. CDR3 in DNA: TGTGCCAGCAGCGGGGACCCGGGGGACACTGAAGCTTTCTTT.

The chain has TRBV28 and TRBJ2-1; D remains ambiguous. Germline V CDR1 and CDR2: MDHEN, SYDVKM. V lost 7 bases to trimming and J lost 2 bases, with 9 bases between them. CDR3 size: 13 residues. CDR3 region: CASTTTPYNEQFF. CDR3 DNA: TGTGCCAGCACCACGACTCCCTACAATGAGCAGTTCTTC.

The CDR3 DNA follows: TGTGCCATCAGTGAGTCGTTGCGGGGGCCCGGGGAGCTGTTTTTT. This gives the protein CAISESLRGPGELFF. The chain couples TRBV10-3 to TRBJ2-2, with D perhaps TRBD2 (7 bases). Germline assignment: CDR1 ENHRY and CDR2 SYGVKD. CDR3 length: 15 residues. V was clipped by 0 bases and J by 6 bases, with 11 bases between them.

This rearrangement joins TRBV5-5 to TRBJ2-7; 8 bases line up with TRBD1. Looked up from germline, CDR1 is SGHKS and CDR2 is YYEKEE (reference sequence). With V trimmed by 4 bases and J by 2 bases, 5 bases remained unmatched. This CDR3 is built from 14 residues. DNA for the CDR3: TGTGCCAGCAGCCTCCTGGGACAGGCCTACGAGCAGTACTTC. This encodes CASSLLGQAYEQYF. The full variable domain, its missing parts supplied by reference TRBV5-5 and TRBJ2-7, is DAGVTQSPTHLIKTRGQQVTLRCSPISGHKSVSWYQQVLGQGPQFIFQYYEKEERGRGNFPDRFSARQFPNYSSELNVNALLLGDSALYLCASSLLGQAYEQYFGPGTRLTVT.

This clone has just one count. The chain links TRBV7-2 to TRBJ1-5, with D maybe TRBD1 (6 bases). Germline V gene lookup returns CDR1 SGHTA and CDR2 FQGNSA. The CDR3 spans 13 residues. V lost 5 bases and J lost 11, with 16 bases in between. The CDR3 is CASSPQPGQTQHF. As DNA, the CDR3 is TGTGCCAGCAGCCCGCAGCCGGGACAAACCCAGCATTTT.

The V call is TRBV19, the J call TRBJ1-6; TRBD1 might be the D (6 bases). Per germline, CDR1 LNHDA and CDR2 SQIVND (reference sequence). The CDR3 is 13 amino acids. Trimming removed 5 bases at V and 13 bases at J, with 15 bases between. For the CDR3, the DNA is TGTGCCAGTAGTGCGACAGGTTTAACGCCCCTCCACTTT. This encodes CASSATGLTPLHF.

This chain links TRBV2 with TRBJ1-5, with D unclear. The germline CDR1 and CDR2 sequences are SNHLY and FYNNEI. V gave up 4 bases and J gave up 1 base, with 5 bases separating them. The CDR3 is made up of 13 amino acids. The CDR3 here is CASSGPSNQPQHF. The CDR3 DNA reads as TGTGCCAGCAGTGGGCCAAGCAATCAGCCCCAGCATTTT.

This sequence joins TRBV27 and TRBJ2-2, with 14 bases that match TRBD2. Germline V gene data show CDR1 as MNHEY and CDR2 as SMNVEV (reference sequence). V was pared by 6 bases and J by 4 bases, with 4 bases of the junction left unmatched. There are 16 residues in the CDR3. The CDR3 DNA sequence: TGTGCCAGCAGAGGACTAGCGGGAGGCGGCACCGGGGAGCTGTTTTTT. Amino acid sequence: CASRGLAGGGTGELFF.

The chain has TRBV2 and TRBJ2-7, with 10 nucleotides matching TRBD1. The CDR3 contains 16 residues. The germline V gene has CDR1 SNHLY and CDR2 FYNNEI. J was trimmed by 4 bases and V by 6 bases; bases with no gene match: 12. The CDR3 DNA reads as TGTGCCAGCAGGGCCCCTGGGGGACAGGGGCAGTACGAGCAGTACTTC. It encodes CASRAPGGQGQYEQYF.

In the case of this clone: One end of the junction varies from germline; a read error may be responsible. The V and J genes are TRBV11-3 and TRBJ2-2; 11 bases map to TRBD2. Germline CDR1 and CDR2: SGHNT and YENEEA. The CDR3 covers 15 residues. CDR3 sequence: CASSLGLAGTGELFF. CDR3 in DNA: TGTGCCAGCAGTTTAGGACTAGCGGGTACCGGGGAGCTGTTTTTT.

J is TRBJ1-1 and V is TRBV5-1; possible D gene TRBD1, 5 bases. Germline CDR1 and CDR2: SGHRS and YFSETQ. This CDR3 comprises 15 residues. V dropped 4 bases and J dropped 2 bases, with 15 bases sitting between them. Written as DNA, the CDR3 is TGCGCCAGCAGCCTTGCGCGGACATTTAACACTGAAGCTTTCTTT. Residues: CASSLARTFNTEAFF. Together with reference TRBV5-1 and TRBJ1-1, the CDR3 gives the full variable domain: KAGVTQTPRYLIKTRGQQVTLSCSPISGHRSVSWYQQTPGQGLQFLFEYFSETQRNKGNFPGRFSGRQFSNSRSEMNVSTLELGDSALYLCASSLARTFNTEAFFGQGTRLTVV.

This chain connects TRBV2 to TRBJ1-1; weak D call: TRBD1 (6 bases). CDR3 length: 15 amino acids. V gave up 7 bases and J gave up 1 base, with 16 bases separating them. Germline V gene data show CDR1 as SNHLY and CDR2 as FYNNEI. The CDR3 region is CASTELDSENTEAFF. The CDR3, as DNA: TGTGCCAGCACCGAGCTGGACAGTGAGAACACTGAAGCTTTCTTT.

V is TRBV7-9 and J is TRBJ1-5; 7 bases map to TRBD1. V lost 3 bases, J lost 4 bases, and 9 bases stayed unmatched. CDR3 length: 16 amino acids. The germline gives CDR1 SEHNR, CDR2 FQNEAQ (reference sequence). The CDR3 DNA is TGTGCCAGCAGCTTGGACTTCCCAGGGGGTAATCAGCCCCAGCATTTT. This gives the protein CASSLDFPGGNQPQHF.

The rearrangement uses TRBV7-2 and TRBJ1-1; D gene ambiguous. Germline lookup yields CDR1 SGHTA and CDR2 FQGNSA. The CDR3 is 14 amino acids. Trimming removed 5 bases from V and 4 bases from J, with 14 bases in between. CDR3 coding DNA: TGTGCCAGCAGCCAGAATTCCAGATCCACTGAAGCTTTCTTT. The encoded protein is CASSQNSRSTEAFF.

CDR3 loop: CAINSGRADTGELFF. As DNA, the CDR3 is TGTGCCATCAACAGCGGGAGGGCCGACACCGGGGAGCTGTTTTTT. This chain uses TRBV10-3 with TRBJ2-2, with 10 bases identical to TRBD2. CDR1 ENHRY and CDR2 SYGVKD come from the germline V gene. V shed 7 bases, J shed 3 bases, and the junction held 5 bases outside the gene matches. This CDR3 has 15 amino acids.

This chain joins TRBV6-5 and TRBJ1-2, with unresolved D. Deletions cut 2 bases from V and 4 bases from J, with 11 bases between. CDR1 MNHEY and CDR2 SVGAGI come from the germline V gene. The CDR3 spans 14 residues. As DNA, the CDR3 is TGTGCCAGCAGTTACGGGTCCGGGAGCTATGGCTACACCTTC. Translating it yields CASSYGSGSYGYTF.

The CDR3 nucleotides are TGTGCCAGTAGTATCACAGGGGATGAGCAGTTCTTC. Amino acid sequence: CASSITGDEQFF. This rearrangement joins TRBV19 to TRBJ2-1, with 7 bases identical to TRBD1. The CDR3 has 12 amino acids. Germline-derived CDR1 and CDR2 are LNHDA and SQIVND (reference sequence). V shed 3 bases and J 8 bases; nucleotides not matched to a gene: 1.

The gene calls are TRBV7-7 and TRBJ2-5, with a possible D match to TRBD2 (5 bases). CDR3 length: 14 amino acids. V shed 2 bases and J shed 7 bases, with 14 bases lying between them. Germline V gene lookup returns CDR1 SSHAT and CDR2 FNYEAQ (reference sequence). DNA for the CDR3: TGTGCCAGCAGCTTACTAGTGACTGAGGGGACCCAGTACTTC. Translation gives CASSLLVTEGTQYF.

The rearrangement links TRBV2 to TRBJ2-1; the match to TRBD2 covers 10 bases. Trimming cost V 4 bases and J 10 bases; bases outside gene matches: 10. The CDR3 is 15 amino acids. CDR1 SNHLY and CDR2 FYNNEI come from the germline V gene. The CDR3 DNA sequence: TGTGCCAGCAGTGGTAGCGGGGGGCCTACAGTGGAGCAGTTCTTC. Its translation: CASSGSGGPTVEQFF.

The genes are TRBV4-2 and TRBJ2-7; D ambiguous. Germline lookup yields CDR1 LGHNA and CDR2 YNFKEQ. The CDR3 runs to 11 residues. Deletions cut 3 bases from V and 4 bases from J, with 4 bases between. The CDR3 loop reads CASSQTYEQYF. CDR3 DNA sequence: TGTGCCAGCAGCCAGACTTACGAGCAGTACTTC.

The chain employs TRBV4-2 and TRBJ2-7, with a weak D call TRBD2 (5 bases). V lost 1 base, J lost 3 bases, and 13 bases lay in between. CDR1 is LGHNA, CDR2 YNFKEQ, per germline. The CDR3 is made up of 15 amino acids. CDR3 bases: TGTGCCAGCAGCCAAGCGGGGAATGGGGACTACGAGCAGTACTTC. It is translated as CASSQAGNGDYEQYF.

The chain recombines TRBV5-1 with TRBJ1-2, with 7 bases that match TRBD1. With V trimmed by 4 bases and J by 6 bases, 15 bases remained unmatched. Looked up from germline, CDR1 is SGHRS and CDR2 is YFSETQ. This CDR3 is 16 amino acids long. The CDR3 protein is CASSPRQGISVDGYTF. In DNA, the CDR3 is TGCGCCAGCAGCCCCAGACAGGGAATTTCGGTTGATGGCTACACCTTC.

The CDR3 nucleotides are TGTGCCAGAAGCGAAGGGGTGCCGGTCACCATATATTTT. It is translated as CARSEGVPVTIYF. This chain links TRBV5-3 with TRBJ1-3, with a weak D call TRBD1 (5 bases). TRBV5-3 is treated as an ORF (open reading frame) with a function not yet certain. CDR3 size: 13 residues. V lost 4 bases and J 9 bases, leaving 14 bases between the germline ends.

The V gene is TRBV19, the J gene TRBJ1-1; D is ambiguous. The germline V gene has CDR1 LNHDA and CDR2 SQIVND (reference sequence). The CDR3 loop spans 14 amino acids. Trimming stripped 3 bases from V and 3 bases from J, with 11 bases between. The CDR3 reads CASSIDGSYTEAFF. CDR3 nucleotide sequence: TGTGCCAGTAGTATTGATGGGAGTTACACTGAAGCTTTCTTT. Based on the CDR3 plus reference TRBV19 and TRBJ1-1, the full variable domain is DGGITQSPKYLFRKEGQNVTLSCEQNLNHDAMYWYRQDPGQGLRLIYYSQIVNDFQKGDIAEGYSVSREKKESFPLTVTSAQKNPTAFYLCASSIDGSYTEAFFGQGTRLTVV.

The chain recombines TRBV2 with TRBJ2-1, with D tentatively TRBD2 (6 bases). CDR1 and CDR2 from the germline V gene are SNHLY and FYNNEI. V was cut by 7 bases and J by 9 bases, with 16 bases left in between. This CDR3 region has 13 residues. CDR3 protein: CASKGLALGEQFF. The DNA for the CDR3 is TGTGCCAGCAAGGGGCTAGCGTTGGGTGAGCAGTTCTTC.

The genes are TRBV7-2 and TRBJ2-6, with D possibly being TRBD1 (5 bases). The CDR3 is 15 residues long. Germline CDR1 SGHTA, CDR2 FQGNSA. V lost 5 bases, J lost 4 bases, and 12 bases lay in between. CDR3 coding DNA: TGTGCCAGCAGCGAAGGACAAGTGGGGGCCAACGTCCTGACTTTC. Translated, it gives CASSEGQVGANVLTF.

Remarks on this clone: Mismatch with germline at one junction end may stem from a read error. This chain connects TRBV27 to TRBJ2-6, with D tentatively TRBD2 (7 bases). Looked up from germline, CDR1 is MNHEY and CDR2 is SMNVEV (reference sequence). This CDR3 has 16 amino acids. The CDR3 spells CASKGGSGAGANGLTF. CDR3 nucleotides: TGTGCCAGCAAGGGGGGGAGTGGAGCTGGGGCCAACGGCCTGACTTTC. The full variable domain, its missing parts supplied by reference TRBV27 and TRBJ2-6, is EAQVTQNPRYLITVTGKKLTVTCSQNMNHEYMSWYRQDPGLGLRQIYYSMNVEVTDKGDVPEGYKVSRKEKRNFPLILESPSPNQTSLYFCASKGGSGAGANGLTFGAGSRLTVL.

This sequence joins TRBV30 and TRBJ1-3, with a tentative D call TRBD1 (6 bases). The CDR3 has 14 residues. Germline CDR1 reads GTSNPN; CDR2 reads SVGIG (reference sequence). Trimming stripped 0 bases from V and 3 bases from J, with 9 bases between. The DNA of the CDR3 is TGTGCCTGGAGTGTAGGGGGATTTGGAAACACCATATATTTT. Its translation is CAWSVGGFGNTIYF.

CDR3 loop: CASSFPGTLSYEQYF. As DNA, the CDR3 is TGTGCCAGCAGTTTCCCCGGGACACTTTCCTACGAGCAGTACTTC. J is TRBJ2-7 and V is TRBV28; D possibly corresponds to TRBD1 (6 bases). Trimming stripped 3 bases from V and 1 base from J, with 13 bases between. This CDR3 has 15 amino acids. Germline assignment: CDR1 MDHEN and CDR2 SYDVKM.

The V gene is TRBV27, the J gene TRBJ1-1; 9 bases match TRBD1. CDR3 length: 15 amino acids. Germline V gives CDR1 MNHEY, CDR2 SMNVEV (reference sequence). V gave up 5 bases and J gave up 5 bases; unmatched junction bases: 9. This CDR3 is CASSHRDRECTEAFF. CDR3 coding DNA: TGTGCCAGCAGTCACCGGGACAGGGAGTGTACTGAAGCTTTCTTT.